The sequence of this T cell receptor (beta chain) was determined in a study of T cell responses to AZD1222 COVID-19 vaccine listed by TCRdb under 2021. Background for the entire study: AZD1222 recipients given second doses at about 4 weeks or at about 12 weeks were pooled, since spike-specific TCR depth and breadth were not found to differ between the two schedules. TCR sequencing was performed for 230 to 250 trial participants, of whom around 200 were given two doses of AZD1222 and 26 were given two doses of MenACWY control vaccine. Trial participants were enrolled by age into subgroups of 18-55, 56-69 and 70-plus years, and about 150, 27 and 61 TCR-sequenced participants, respectively, were included in these subgroups.

As regards this clone: Its specific antigen is unknown. Base qualities are not provided; no much larger clone lies one nucleotide away.

This specimen's time point label, per the study, means: baseline before first vaccination. Vaccinee samples came from UK trials COV001 and COV002, including a single-blind randomized controlled phase 2/3 trial of AZD1222 (ChAdOx1 nCoV-19) in healthy adults. Trial participant PBMC samples were collected at day 0 and day 28 after the second dose for TCRbeta chain sequencing. From the germline V gene (reference sequence), CDR1 is MNHEY and CDR2 is SMNVEV. At the junction V is shortened by 5 bases and J by 4 bases; bases outside the gene matches: 2. Counted from cysteine to phenylalanine, this CDR3 has 13 amino acids. Only CDR3 DNA is held: 39 bases, read in frame from base 1. The CDR3 regions of human TCRbeta chains were subjected to immunosequencing. Per the authors' processing: TCRs in the repertoires were matched against a reference library of SARS-CoV-2-specific TCRs that had been generated with the MIRA antigen-specificity platform. Breadth was defined as the fraction of unique TCRs that were SARS-CoV-2-associated. Depth was defined as the fraction of total T cells that were SARS-CoV-2-associated. Using the MIRA data, each spike-specific TCR was mapped to the spike region that the TCR reacts to and placed in a CD4 or CD8 class. Log10-transformed breadth and depth values were compared by one-way ANOVA with Sidak's multiple comparisons tests. The table comes from immuneACCESS by way of TCRdb, which keeps in-frame sequences with V and J called. Part of the clones is missing from these tables; in studies checked, under half for an unresolved V gene and the rest for unknown reasons. V and J calls plus clone size are reproduced from that table; the DNA served to infer D and trimming. The sample has 150,000 to 200,000 clones on record, 85% to 95% of them singletons. More than 9% of the sample is taken by the ten largest.

Study-level results and caveats: Conclusions about previously exposed vaccinees were limited because only a handful of AZD1222 recipients were SARS-CoV-2 seropositive at baseline. After two AZD1222 doses, both the breadth and the depth of spike-specific TCRs were significantly higher than at day 0 and than in MenACWY recipients. Participants were mostly white British and included more females than males, and it was suggested by the authors that clonal diversity may have been underestimated. Vaccine-associated CD4 TCRs spanned the whole spike protein, with dominant responses in regions 160-218 and 743-854. In the small 56-69-year group, the increase in depth fell short of significance, most likely because of low power. Because no samples from the day 14 peak response were available, repertoires could be characterized only after the peak T cell response. Reportedly, almost half of the unique spike-specific TCRs recognized epitopes lying outside the regions that are mutated in the B.1.351 and B.1.1.7 variants.

The sequence came from an adult in good health. The input for sequencing was peripheral blood, taken on day 0 of AZD1222 vaccination. The chain links TRBV27 with TRBJ1-2; 9 middle bases align to TRBD1. CDR3 loop: CASSPGQGYGYTF. The sequenced DNA is TGTGCCAGCAGTCCGGGACAGGGCTATGGCTACACCTTC.